The clone carrying this T cell receptor (beta chain) was seen only a few times. Recruited during active infection, patients (from Seattle) were subsequently followed longitudinally. The data belong to a study of blood T cell repertoires in COVID-19. About the study: Sources were T cells, B-cell-depleted T cells, or PBMCs; the material itself was cDNA or gDNA.

There are 14 residues in the CDR3. CDR1 SNHLY and CDR2 FYNNEI come from the germline V gene. V was clipped by 8 bases and J by 4 bases, with 17 bases between them. Authors' methods: Nucleated cell number was recorded as an estimate derived from reference gene primer amplification. Profiled with immunoSEQ multiplex PCR; TCRdb holds only in-frame clones, not every one. The DNA was the basis for D and trimming; V, J and clone size are from that table. The repertoire consists of 150,000 to 160,000 clones, with 65% to 90% occurring once and the leading ten covering about 12%. Sample: peripheral blood. This TCR came from an older woman with COVID-19, enrolled during active disease. The rearrangement links TRBV2 to TRBJ2-5; possibly TRBD1 for D (5 bases). The DNA of the CDR3 is TGTGCCAGCCCCCACAGTGGGGCCAGAGAGACCCAGTACTTC. This encodes CASPHSGARETQYF.